Below, 8 T cell receptor beta chains from the same sample are listed, as sequenced in a study of response to subunit inactivated influenza vaccine. TCRdb itself ran the RT-PCR reads through MiXCR, one entry per CDR3 protein. Of approximately 700,000 distinct CDR3 sequences listed, 15% to 19% are singletons. Source: PBMCs from blood, taken roughly 12 days after vaccination. The receptors come from a man aged 50 to 60 who received an inactivated influenza vaccine.

This clonotype turned up a few times. The chain has TRBV28 and TRBJ2-1, with 11 bases aligning to TRBD1. The germline CDR1 and CDR2 sequences are MDHEN and SYDVKM. The CDR3 consists of 13 residues. V lost 6 bases to trimming and J lost 10 bases; unmatched junction nucleotides: 5. This chain's CDR3 is CASSRTGGLEQFF. The CDR3 nucleotides are TGTGCCAGCAGCCGGACAGGGGGCTTGGAGCAGTTCTTC.

The rearrangement joins TRBV12-3 or TRBV12-4 to TRBJ2-4; D gene unclear. The CDR3 length is 15 residues. The ends were cut back, 3 bases at V and 1 base at J, with 10 bases in the middle. CDR3 sequence (DNA): TGTGCCAGCAGTTTGGGTATACGCGCCAAAAACATTCAGTACTTC. Residues: CASSLGIRAKNIQYF.

This clonotype was found a few times. The chain is built from TRBV20-1 and TRBJ2-1, with a tentative D call TRBD2 (5 bases). The CDR3 covers 16 residues. The V end lost 1 base, the J end lost 3 bases, and 16 bases lay between the germline ends. From germline, CDR1 is DFQATT and CDR2 SNEGSKA (reference sequence). The CDR3 is CSARVGERTVYNEQFF. The CDR3 region has the DNA TGCAGTGCTAGAGTGGGAGAGCGAACCGTCTACAATGAGCAGTTCTTC.

This clonotype has just a few counts. The chain carries TRBV5-1 and TRBJ1-6, with D unresolved. The CDR3 runs 16 residues. V was pared by 5 bases and J by 0 bases, with 12 bases between. Germline V CDR1 and CDR2: SGHRS, YFSETQ. CDR3 loop: CASSPGSTSYNSPLHF. CDR3 nucleotides: TGCGCCAGCAGTCCCGGGTCCACCTCCTATAATTCACCCCTCCACTTT.

The sample holds many counts of this clonotype. The chain couples TRBV7-8 to TRBJ1-5, with no clear D. This CDR3 has 14 residues. Trimming shortened V by 0 bases and J by 3 bases, and 6 bases separated the two germline ends. Germline V gene lookup returns CDR1 SGHVS and CDR2 FQNEAQ. The CDR3, as DNA: TGTGCCAGCAGCTTAGCAGGGTACAATCAGCCCCAGCATTTT. It yields the protein CASSLAGYNQPQHF.

The CDR3 reads CASSQDRGHTGELFF. The CDR3 region has the DNA TGCGCCAGCAGCCAAGACAGGGGACACACCGGGGAGCTGTTTTTT. This chain links TRBV5-1 with TRBJ2-2; 8 bases match TRBD1. Germline CDR1 SGHRS, CDR2 YFSETQ. The V and J ends lost 4 bases and 3 bases, in that order; junction bases with no gene match: 5. CDR3 size: 15 residues.

The chain joins TRBV5-1 to TRBJ2-3, with TRBD2 identical over 10 bases. After removal of 4 bases from V and 4 bases from J, the junction contained 6 bases not matched to a gene. From germline, CDR1 is SGHRS and CDR2 YFSETQ. This CDR3 contains 15 residues. The CDR3 nucleotides read TGCGCCAGCAGCACTAGCGGGGTTAGTGCAGATACGCAGTATTTT. It specifies CASSTSGVSADTQYF.

This clonotype has a handful of counts. The rearrangement joins TRBV6-2 or TRBV6-3 to TRBJ2-1, with 10 bases identical to TRBD2. The CDR3 consists of 17 residues. With V trimmed by 5 bases and J by 5 bases, 12 bases remained unmatched. Germline V gene sequence: CDR1 MNHEY, CDR2 SVGEGT. The CDR3 spells CASSGAARTSGNNEQFF. The CDR3, as DNA: TGTGCCAGCAGTGGCGCAGCGCGGACTAGCGGTAACAATGAGCAGTTCTTC.